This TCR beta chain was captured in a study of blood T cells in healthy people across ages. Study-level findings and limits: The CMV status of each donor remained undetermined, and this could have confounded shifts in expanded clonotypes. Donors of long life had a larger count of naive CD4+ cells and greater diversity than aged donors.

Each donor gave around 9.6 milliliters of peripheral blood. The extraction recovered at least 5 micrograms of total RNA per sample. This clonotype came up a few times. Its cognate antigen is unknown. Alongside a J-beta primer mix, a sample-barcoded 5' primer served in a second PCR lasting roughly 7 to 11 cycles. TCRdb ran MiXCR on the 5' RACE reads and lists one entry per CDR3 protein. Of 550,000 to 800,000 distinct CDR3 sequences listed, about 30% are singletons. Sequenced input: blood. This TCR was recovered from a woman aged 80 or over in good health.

CDR3 sequence reads: CASSFLGLGEKLFF. CDR3 bases: TGTGCCAGCAGCTTCCTAGGGTTAGGTGAAAAACTGTTTTTT. The chain couples TRBV7-8 to TRBJ1-4; D is unclear. The CDR3 totals 14 residues. Germline lookup yields CDR1 SGHVS and CDR2 FQNEAQ. V was clipped by 3 bases and J by 7 bases, with 12 bases between them.